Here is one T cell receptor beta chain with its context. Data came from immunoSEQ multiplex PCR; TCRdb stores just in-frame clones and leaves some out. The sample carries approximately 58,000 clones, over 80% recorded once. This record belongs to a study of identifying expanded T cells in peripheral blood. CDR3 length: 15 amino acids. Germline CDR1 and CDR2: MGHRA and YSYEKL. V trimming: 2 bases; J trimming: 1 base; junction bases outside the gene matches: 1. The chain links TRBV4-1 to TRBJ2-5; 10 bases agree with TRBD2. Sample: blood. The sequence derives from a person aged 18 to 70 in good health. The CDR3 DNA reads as TGCGCCAGCAGCCAACTAGCGGGAGTCCAAGAGACCCAGTACTTC. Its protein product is CASSQLAGVQETQYF.